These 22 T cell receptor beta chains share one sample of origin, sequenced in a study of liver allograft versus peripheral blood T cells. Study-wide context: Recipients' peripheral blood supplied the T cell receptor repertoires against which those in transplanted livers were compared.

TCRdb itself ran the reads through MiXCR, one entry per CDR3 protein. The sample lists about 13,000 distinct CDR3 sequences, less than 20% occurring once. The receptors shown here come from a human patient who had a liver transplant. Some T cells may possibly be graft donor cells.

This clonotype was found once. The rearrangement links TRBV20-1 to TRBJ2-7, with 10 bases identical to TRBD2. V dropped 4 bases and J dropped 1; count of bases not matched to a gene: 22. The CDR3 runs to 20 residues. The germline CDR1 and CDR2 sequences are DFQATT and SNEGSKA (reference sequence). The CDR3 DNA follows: TGCAGTGCTACAGAAATAGCGGGGGGACTAGCGCCCAAGGAGTCCTACGAGCAGTACTTC. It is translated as CSATEIAGGLAPKESYEQYF.

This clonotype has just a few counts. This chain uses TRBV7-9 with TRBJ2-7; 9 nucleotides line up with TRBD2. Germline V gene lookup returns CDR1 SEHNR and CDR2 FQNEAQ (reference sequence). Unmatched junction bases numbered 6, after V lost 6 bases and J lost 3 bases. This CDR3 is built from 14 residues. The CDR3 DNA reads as TGTGCCAGCAGGAAAGATAGCGGGAGCTACGAGCAGTACTTC. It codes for CASRKDSGSYEQYF.

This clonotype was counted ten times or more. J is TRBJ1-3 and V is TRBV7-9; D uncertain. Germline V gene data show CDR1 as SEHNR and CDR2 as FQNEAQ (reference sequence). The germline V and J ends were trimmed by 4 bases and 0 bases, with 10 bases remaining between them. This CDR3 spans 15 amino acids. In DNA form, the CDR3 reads TGTGCCAGCAGCTCTGACGGGTTCTCTGGAAACACCATATATTTT. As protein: CASSSDGFSGNTIYF.

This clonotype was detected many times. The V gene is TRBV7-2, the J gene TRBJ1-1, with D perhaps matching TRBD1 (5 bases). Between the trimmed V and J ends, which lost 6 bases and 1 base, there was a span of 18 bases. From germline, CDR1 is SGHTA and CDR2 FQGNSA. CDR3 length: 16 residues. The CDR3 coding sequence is TGTGCCAGCAGTTCTAGGATTGGGGGAGAGAACACTGAAGCTTTCTTT. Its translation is CASSSRIGGENTEAFF.

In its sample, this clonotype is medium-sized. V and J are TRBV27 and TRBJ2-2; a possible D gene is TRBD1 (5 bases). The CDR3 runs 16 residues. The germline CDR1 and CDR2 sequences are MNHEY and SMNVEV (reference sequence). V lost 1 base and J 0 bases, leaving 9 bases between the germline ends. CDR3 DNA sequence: TGTGCCAGCAGTTTATGGGGCAGCTCGAACACCGGGGAGCTGTTTTTT. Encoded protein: CASSLWGSSNTGELFF.

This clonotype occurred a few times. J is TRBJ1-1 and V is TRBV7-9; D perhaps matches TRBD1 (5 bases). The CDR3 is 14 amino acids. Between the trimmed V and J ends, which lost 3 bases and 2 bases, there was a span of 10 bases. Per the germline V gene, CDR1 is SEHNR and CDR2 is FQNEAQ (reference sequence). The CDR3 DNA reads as TGTGCCAGCAGCTTGGGGACGGGAAACACTGAAGCTTTCTTT. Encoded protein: CASSLGTGNTEAFF.

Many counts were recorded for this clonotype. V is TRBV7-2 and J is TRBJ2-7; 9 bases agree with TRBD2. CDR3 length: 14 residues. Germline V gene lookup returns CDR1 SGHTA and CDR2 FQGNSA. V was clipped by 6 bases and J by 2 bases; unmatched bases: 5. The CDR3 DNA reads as TGTGCCAGCAGTTTGGGACTAGCAGCCTACGAGCAGTACTTC. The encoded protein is CASSLGLAAYEQYF.

The CDR3 protein is CASSELAGGRTGELFF. The CDR3 DNA follows: TGTGCCAGCAGTGAACTAGCGGGGGGCCGGACCGGGGAGCTGTTTTTT. The gene calls are TRBV6-1 and TRBJ2-2; 11 bases match TRBD2. CDR1 and CDR2 from the germline V gene are MNHNS and SASEGT. With 2 bases clipped from V and 5 bases from J, the junction kept 4 bases outside the gene matches. This CDR3 region has 16 residues.

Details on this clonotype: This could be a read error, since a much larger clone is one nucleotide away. This chain's CDR3 is CATSDLTVNYDYTF. CDR3 DNA sequence: TGTGCCACCAGTGATTTGACGGTAAACTATGACTACACCTTC. The genes are TRBV24-1 and TRBJ1-2; the D is unclear. Germline V CDR1 and CDR2: KGHDR, SFDVKD. The CDR3 consists of 14 residues.

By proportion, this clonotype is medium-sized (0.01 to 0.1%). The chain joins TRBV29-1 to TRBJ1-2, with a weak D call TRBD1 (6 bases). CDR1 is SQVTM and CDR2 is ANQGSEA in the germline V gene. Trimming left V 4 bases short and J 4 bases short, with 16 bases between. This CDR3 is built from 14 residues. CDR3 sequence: CSVVSGASGYGYTF. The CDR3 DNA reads TGCAGCGTTGTTTCGGGGGCTAGTGGCTATGGCTACACCTTC.

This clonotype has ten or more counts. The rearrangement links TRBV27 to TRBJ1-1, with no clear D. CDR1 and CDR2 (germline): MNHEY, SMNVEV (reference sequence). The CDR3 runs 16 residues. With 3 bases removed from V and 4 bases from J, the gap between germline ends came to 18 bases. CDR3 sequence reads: CASSFWRESGITEAFF. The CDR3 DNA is TGTGCCAGCAGTTTTTGGCGAGAGAGTGGAATCACTGAAGCTTTCTTT.

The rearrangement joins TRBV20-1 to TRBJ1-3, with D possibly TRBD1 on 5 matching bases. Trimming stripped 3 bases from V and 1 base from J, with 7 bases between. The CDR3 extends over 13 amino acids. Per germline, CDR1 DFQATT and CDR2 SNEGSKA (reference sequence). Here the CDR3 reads CSARTESGNTIYF. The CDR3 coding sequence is TGCAGTGCTAGGACAGAGTCTGGAAACACCATATATTTT.

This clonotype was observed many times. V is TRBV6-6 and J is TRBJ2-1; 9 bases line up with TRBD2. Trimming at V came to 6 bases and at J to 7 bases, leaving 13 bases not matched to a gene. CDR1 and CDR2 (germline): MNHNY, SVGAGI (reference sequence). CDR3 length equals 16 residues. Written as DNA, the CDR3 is TGTGCCAGCAGCTCCCGTTGGGCGGGAGGGAAGAATGAGCAGTTCTTC. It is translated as CASSSRWAGGKNEQFF.

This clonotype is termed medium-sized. The CDR3 nucleotides read TGTGCCAGCAGGCCGGGGGGAGGGGGCGCATTGGAAAAACTGTTTTTT. It yields the protein CASRPGGGGALEKLFF. This chain connects TRBV6-5 to TRBJ1-4, with 7 bases aligning to TRBD1. The CDR3 is 16 amino acids. The germline CDR1 and CDR2 sequences are MNHEY and SVGAGI. With V trimmed by 6 bases and J by 8 bases, 15 bases remained unmatched.

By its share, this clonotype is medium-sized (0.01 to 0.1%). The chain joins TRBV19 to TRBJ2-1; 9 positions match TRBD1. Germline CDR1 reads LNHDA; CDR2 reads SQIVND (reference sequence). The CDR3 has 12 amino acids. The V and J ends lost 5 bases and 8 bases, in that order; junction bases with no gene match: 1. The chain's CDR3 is CASSWTGDEQFF. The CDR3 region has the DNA TGTGCCAGTAGTTGGACAGGGGATGAGCAGTTCTTC.

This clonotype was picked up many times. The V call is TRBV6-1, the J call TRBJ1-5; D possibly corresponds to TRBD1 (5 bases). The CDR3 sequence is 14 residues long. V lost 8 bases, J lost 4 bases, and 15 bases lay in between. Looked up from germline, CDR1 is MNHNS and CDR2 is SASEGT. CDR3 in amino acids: CASSEQGANQPQHF. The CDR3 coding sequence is TGTGCCAGCTCGGAACAAGGGGCTAATCAGCCCCAGCATTTT.

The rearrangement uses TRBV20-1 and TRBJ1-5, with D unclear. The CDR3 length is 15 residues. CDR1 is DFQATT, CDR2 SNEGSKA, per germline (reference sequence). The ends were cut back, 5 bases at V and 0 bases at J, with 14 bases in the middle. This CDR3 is CSAGRTIDSNQPQHF. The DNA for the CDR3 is TGCAGTGCTGGGAGGACGATCGATAGCAATCAGCCCCAGCATTTT.

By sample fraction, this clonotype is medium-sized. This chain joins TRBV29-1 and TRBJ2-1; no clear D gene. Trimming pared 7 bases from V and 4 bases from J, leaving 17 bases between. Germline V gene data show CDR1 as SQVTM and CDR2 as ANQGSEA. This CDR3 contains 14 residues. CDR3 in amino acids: CSAGPRLTYNEQFF. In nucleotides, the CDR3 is TGCAGCGCCGGACCCCGACTGACGTACAATGAGCAGTTCTTC.

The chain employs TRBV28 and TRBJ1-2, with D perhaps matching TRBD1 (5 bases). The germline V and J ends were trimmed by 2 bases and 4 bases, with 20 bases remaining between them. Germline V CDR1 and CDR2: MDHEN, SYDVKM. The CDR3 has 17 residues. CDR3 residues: CASSLRLPPTVTYGYTF. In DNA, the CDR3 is TGTGCCAGCAGTTTACGCCTACCACCGACAGTGACCTATGGCTACACCTTC.

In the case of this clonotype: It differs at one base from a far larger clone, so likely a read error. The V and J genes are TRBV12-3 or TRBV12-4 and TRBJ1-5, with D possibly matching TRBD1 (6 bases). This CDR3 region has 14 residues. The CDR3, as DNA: TGTGCCATCAGTGGGACAAGTAGCAATCAGCCCCAGCATTTT. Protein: CAISGTSSNQPQHF.

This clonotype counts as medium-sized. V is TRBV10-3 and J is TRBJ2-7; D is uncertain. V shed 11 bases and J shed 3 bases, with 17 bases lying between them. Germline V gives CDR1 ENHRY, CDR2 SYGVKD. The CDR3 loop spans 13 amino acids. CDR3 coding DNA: TGTGCCGTAAGACCATCCGGTTACTACGAGCAGTACTTC. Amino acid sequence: CAVRPSGYYEQYF.

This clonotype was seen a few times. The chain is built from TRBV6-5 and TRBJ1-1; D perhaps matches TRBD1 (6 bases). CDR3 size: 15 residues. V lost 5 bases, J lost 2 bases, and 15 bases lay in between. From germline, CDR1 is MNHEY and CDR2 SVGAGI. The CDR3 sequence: CASSTDSFYNTEAFF. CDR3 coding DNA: TGTGCCAGCAGTACGGACAGTTTCTATAACACTGAAGCTTTCTTT.